The 10 T cell receptor beta chains in this list originate from one sample, sequenced in a study of T-cell memory formation after mild COVID-19 (dated by TCRdb to 2020 to 2022). Library construction relied on 5' RACE. For sequencing, an Illumina NovaSeq 6000 was employed. TCRdb ran its own pipeline on the public reads, namely fastp trimming at Q25 and MiXCR clone calling, and kept in-frame beta chains. One record per CDR3 amino acid sequence lists the most common genes and DNA. The table for this sample lists about 430,000 distinct CDR3 sequences; 20% to 25% of them were counted only once. Together, the top ten hold roughly 8.9% of the sample. Material: PBMCs or a T cell subset sorted from them (not recorded which). All receptors derive from an adult woman who had mild COVID-19 (a few samples of this study predate the infection). The sample titles of this study are shuffled in the database, so cell type and time point are left out; the donor was told from shared clones.

The sample holds a few counts of this clonotype. The chain couples TRBV12-3 or TRBV12-4 to TRBJ2-2, with TRBD2 as a possible D gene (6 bases). Between the trimmed V and J ends, which lost 8 bases and 5 bases, there was a span of 18 bases. This CDR3 is built from 15 residues. The CDR3 here is CASQTSGVNTGELFF. DNA of the CDR3: TGTGCCAGCCAGACTAGTGGCGTCAATACCGGGGAGCTGTTTTTT.

This clonotype was seen a few times. CDR3 residues: CASSLDRARAQYF. The DNA of the CDR3 is TGTGCCAGCAGCTTAGACAGGGCTCGGGCCCAGTACTTC. The chain uses TRBV13 and TRBJ2-5; perhaps TRBD1 as D (6 bases). The germline V gene has CDR1 PRHDT and CDR2 FYEKMQ (reference sequence). Trimming left V 1 base short and J 9 bases short, with 12 bases between. The CDR3 is 13 amino acids. The whole variable domain, filled in from reference TRBV13 and TRBJ2-5, reads AAGVIQSPRHLIKEKRETATLKCYPIPRHDTVYWYQQGPGQDPQFLISFYEKMQSDKGSIPDRFSAQQFSDYHSELNMSSLELGDSALYFCASSLDRARAQYFGPGTRLLVL.

The chain combines TRBV12-3 or TRBV12-4 with TRBJ2-1; maybe TRBD2 (7 bases). With 6 bases removed from V and 4 bases from J, the gap between germline ends came to 22 bases. The CDR3 sequence is 17 residues long. CDR3: CASRRGHSPDLYNEQFF. The DNA for the CDR3 is TGTGCCAGCAGGCGGGGGCACTCTCCAGATCTTTACAATGAGCAGTTCTTC.

This sequence joins TRBV3-1 and TRBJ2-7, with a possible D match to TRBD1 (5 bases). CDR1 and CDR2 (germline): LGHDT, YNNKEL (reference sequence). The CDR3 runs 15 residues. V was cut by 6 bases and J by 3 bases, with 18 bases left in between. This CDR3 reads CASSKGPTPRYEQYV. In DNA, the CDR3 is TGTGCCAGCAGTAAGGGGCCAACCCCTCGCTACGAGCAGTACGTC.

V gene TRBV10-2 combines with J gene TRBJ2-1; 8 bases map to TRBD2. The CDR3 consists of 17 residues. Germline values: CDR1 WSHSY, CDR2 SAAADI. V gave up 2 bases and J gave up 0 bases; unmatched junction bases: 6. CDR3 residues: CASSELSSGSSYNEQFF. Here the CDR3 DNA reads TGCGCCAGCAGTGAGCTGAGCAGCGGGAGCTCCTACAATGAGCAGTTCTTC.

V gene TRBV28 combines with J gene TRBJ2-2; D tentatively reads TRBD1 or TRBD2 (5 bases each). Trimming shortened V by 7 bases and J by 1 base, and 16 bases separated the two germline ends. The CDR3 is made up of 16 amino acids. The V gene's germline CDR1 is MDHEN and CDR2 SYDVKM. This CDR3 reads CASIRRGPLNTGELFF. The CDR3, as DNA: TGTGCCAGCATCCGCCGGGGCCCGCTGAACACCGGGGAGCTGTTTTTT.

This clonotype was seen just once. This rearrangement joins TRBV19 to TRBJ2-1; no reliable D call. Germline V gene data show CDR1 as LNHDA and CDR2 as SQIVND (reference sequence). This CDR3 region has 11 residues. Trimming removed 11 bases from V and 7 bases from J, with 12 bases in between. The CDR3 nucleotides read TGTGCCGCTGCAGCTGCGAATGAGCAGTTCTTC. This sequence encodes CAAAAANEQFF.

V and J are TRBV6-5 and TRBJ2-7; 8 bases map to TRBD1. Germline lookup yields CDR1 MNHEY and CDR2 SVGAGI. There are 16 residues in the CDR3. The V gene end was trimmed by 0 bases and the J gene end by 2 bases; junction bases not matched to a gene: 6. This chain's CDR3 is CASSYSRDRGTYEQYF. The DNA for the CDR3 is TGTGCCAGCAGTTACTCGCGCGACAGGGGAACCTACGAGCAGTACTTC.

The CDR3 loop reads CASSLRARVGRTDTQYF. CDR3 nucleotides: TGCGCCAGCAGCTTGAGGGCCAGGGTGGGGCGGACAGATACGCAGTATTTT. The chain recombines TRBV5-1 with TRBJ2-3; the D gene is possibly TRBD1 (5 bases). CDR1 and CDR2 from the germline V gene are SGHRS and YFSETQ. The germline V and J ends were trimmed by 1 base and 3 bases, with 18 bases remaining between them. CDR3 length: 17 residues.

This clonotype was found a few times. This sequence joins TRBV12-3 or TRBV12-4 and TRBJ1-3, with 9 bases identical to TRBD1. This CDR3 is built from 15 residues. Trimming cost V 5 bases and J 2 bases; bases outside gene matches: 4. Here the CDR3 DNA reads TGTGCCAGCAGTGTACAGGGGGCGCCTGGAAACACCATATATTTT. It is translated as CASSVQGAPGNTIYF.